Below, one T cell receptor (beta chain) is given with its context. Its antigen is still unknown. This entry belongs to a study of vaccination and CD4 T cells after COVID-19. Treatment indicated: roughly nine-day PBMC culture with coronavirus spike peptide pools or control peptides (ViraFEST assay). The Oncomine TCR Beta short-read assay sequenced DNA from cultured CD4+ T cells. TCRdb itself ran the PCR reads through MiXCR, one entry per CDR3 protein. The sample consists of 20,000 to 30,000 distinct CDR3 sequences, around 64% of them appearing once. The CDR3 consists of 13 residues. The V and J ends lost 7 bases and 8 bases, in that order; junction bases with no gene match: 8. CDR1 is GTSNPN and CDR2 is SVGIG in the germline V gene (reference sequence).

The gene calls are TRBV30 and TRBJ1-6; TRBD1 aligns across 7 bases. The material was CD4+ T cells from blood, cultured in vitro, obtained after SARS-CoV-2 vaccination. This receptor was identified in a human donor who received a COVID-19 vaccine. The CDR3 DNA follows: TGTGCCTCGCGACAGGGCCGGGATTCACCCCTCCACTTT. Translating gives CASRQGRDSPLHF. Using reference TRBV30 and TRBJ1-6 for the parts outside the CDR3, the full variable domain is SQTIHQWPATLVQPVGSPLSLECTVEGTSNPNLYWYRQAAGRGLQLLFYSVGIGQISSEVPQNLSASRPQDRQFILSSKKLLLSDSGFYLCASRQGRDSPLHFGNGTRLTVT.